Sequencing of this TCR beta chain was carried out in a study of T-cell memory formation after mild COVID-19. About the study: In these data, TCR clusters were largely donor specific.

Study outcomes and limitations: Day 15 to 85 contracting clones showed balanced CD4/CD8; later expanders leaned CD4+. Mainly in CM and EM were contracting CD4+ clones; CD8+ were in EMRA.

MiXCR, applied by TCRdb to the 5' RACE reads, yields one record per CDR3 protein. The top ten clones hold around 26% of a sample with about 110,000 distinct CDR3 sequences, around an eighth of them seen once. Germline V lookup: CDR1 SGHNT, CDR2 YENEEA. Trimming shortened V by 2 bases and J by 3 bases, and 14 bases separated the two germline ends. CDR3 length: 15 amino acids. A word on this clonotype: As yet, its antigen is unknown.

The material sequenced was PBMCs or a T cell subset sorted from them (not recorded which). This chain uses TRBV11-3 with TRBJ2-7; possibly TRBD1 for D (5 bases). The source is an adult woman who had mild COVID-19 (a few samples of this study predate the infection). Cell type and time point are not known. The CDR3 region has the DNA TGTGCCAGCAGCTTACTTGACAGCAGCATCTACGAGCAGTACTTC. Translation gives CASSLLDSSIYEQYF.